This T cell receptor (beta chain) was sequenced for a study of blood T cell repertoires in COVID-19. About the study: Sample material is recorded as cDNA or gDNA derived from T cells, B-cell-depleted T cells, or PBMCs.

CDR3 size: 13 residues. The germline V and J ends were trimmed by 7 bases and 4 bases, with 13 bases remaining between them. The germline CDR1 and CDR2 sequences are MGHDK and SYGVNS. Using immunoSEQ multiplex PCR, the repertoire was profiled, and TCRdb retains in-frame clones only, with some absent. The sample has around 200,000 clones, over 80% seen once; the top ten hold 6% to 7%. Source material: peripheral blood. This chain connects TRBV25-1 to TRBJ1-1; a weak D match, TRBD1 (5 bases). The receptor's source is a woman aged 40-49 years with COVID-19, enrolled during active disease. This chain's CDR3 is CASTRGGFTEAFF. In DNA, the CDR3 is TGTGCCAGCACTCGGGGGGGTTTCACTGAAGCTTTCTTT.